These 4 T cell receptor beta chains were sequenced from one sample in a study of T cell responses to AZD1222 COVID-19 vaccine. The repertoire was sequenced with immunoSEQ multiplex PCR; TCRdb's copy has only in-frame clones and lacks some. The repertoire holds about 91,000 clones, with about 90% as singletons. Material: peripheral blood, obtained 28 days after the second AZD1222 dose. These receptors all come from an adult who received the AZD1222 COVID-19 vaccine.

The chain carries TRBV6-6 and TRBJ1-6; a weak D match, TRBD1 (5 bases). The germline gives CDR1 MNHNY, CDR2 SVGAGI (reference sequence). V was trimmed by 0 bases and J by 8 bases, leaving 8 bases between them. This CDR3 comprises 14 residues. The CDR3 region has the DNA TGTGCCAGCAGTTACTCGATGGGGGATTCACCCCTCCACTTT. Its translation is CASSYSMGDSPLHF.

The chain joins TRBV2 to TRBJ1-6; D is unclear. The V end was cut by 1 base, the J end by 8 bases, with 9 bases between. Germline V gene sequence: CDR1 SNHLY, CDR2 FYNNEI. This CDR3 spans 14 amino acids. The chain's CDR3 is CASSEGQTHSPLHF. DNA for the CDR3: TGTGCCAGCAGTGAAGGGCAGACTCATTCACCCCTCCACTTT.

The chain uses TRBV28 and TRBJ1-2; possible D gene TRBD1, 5 bases. CDR3 length: 14 amino acids. Deletions cut 5 bases from V and 4 bases from J, with 14 bases between. The germline V gene encodes CDR1 MDHEN and CDR2 SYDVKM. DNA for the CDR3: TGTGCCAGCAGTCCCGACAGTCAGATCTATGGCTACACCTTC. It encodes CASSPDSQIYGYTF.

The rearrangement links TRBV7-9 to TRBJ1-1; D might be TRBD1 (6 bases). CDR1 and CDR2 (germline): SEHNR, FQNEAQ (reference sequence). The V and J ends lost 1 base and 7 bases respectively, with 16 bases between them. This CDR3 is built from 15 residues. CDR3: CASSLVGGPGIEAFF. As DNA, the CDR3 is TGTGCCAGCAGCTTAGTAGGGGGGCCGGGTATTGAAGCTTTCTTT.